A selection of T cell receptor beta chains follows, all from one sample in a study of cytomegalovirus exposure and HLA in healthy donors. Sequenced by immunoSEQ multiplex PCR; TCRdb stores in-frame clones only, minus some. The repertoire holds approximately 190,000 clones, with approximately 88% as singletons. The sample consisted of PBMCs. Every receptor here comes from a woman in her forties or fifties in good health and CMV-seropositive. Each CDR3 is given with its conserved first and last residue. Fields, in order: CDR3 protein, CDR3 DNA, J gene, clone size, V gene, D gene. The D gene is left open where the match is weak. Rows give clone size only sometimes, using once, few, many, or a class for an expanded clone.

CDR3: CASSLGLAAYNEQFF
DNA: TGTGCCAGCAGCTTAGGACTAGCGGCCTACAATGAGCAGTTCTTC
J: TRBJ2-1
size: NA
V: TRBV7-9
D: TRBD2

CDR3: CASSLGRSSGNTIYF
DNA: TGTGCCAGCAGCTTAGGGCGGTCCTCTGGAAACACCATATATTTT
J: TRBJ1-3
size: NA
V: TRBV7-2
D: NA

CDR3: CASSFRRQAGGYEQFF
DNA: TGTGCCAGCAGCTTCAGGAGACAAGCGGGGGGATATGAGCAGTTCTTC
J: TRBJ2-1
size: NA
V: TRBV5-4
D: TRBD2

CDR3: CASSSRQGRNYGYTF
DNA: TGTGCCAGCAGTTCCCGACAGGGTAGGAACTATGGCTACACCTTC
J: TRBJ1-2
size: NA
V: TRBV6-1
D: TRBD1

CDR3: CASSNRLGQETQYF
DNA: TGTGCCAGCAGTAACAGACTAGGCCAAGAGACCCAGTACTTC
J: TRBJ2-5
size: NA
V: TRBV2
D: NA

CDR3: CASSVASGVNTGELFF
DNA: TGTGCCAGCAGCGTAGCCTCGGGGGTGAACACCGGGGAGCTGTTTTTT
J: TRBJ2-2
size: NA
V: TRBV9
D: NA

CDR3: CASNQAWEGYGYTF
DNA: TGTGCCAGTAACCAGGCGTGGGAGGGCTATGGCTACACCTTC
J: TRBJ1-2
size: once
V: TRBV19
D: NA

CDR3: CASSPGKRGQETQYF
DNA: TGCGCCAGCAGCCCCGGAAAGAGGGGGCAAGAGACCCAGTACTTC
J: TRBJ2-5
size: NA
V: TRBV4-3
D: NA

CDR3: CASRIAGGPGELFF
DNA: TGTGCCAGCAGGATCGCGGGGGGTCCCGGGGAGCTGTTTTTT
J: TRBJ2-2
size: NA
V: TRBV27
D: TRBD2

CDR3: CASSLDRDNSPLHF
DNA: TGTGCCAGCAGCTTGGACAGGGATAATTCACCCCTCCACTTT
J: TRBJ1-6
size: NA
V: TRBV7-9
D: TRBD1

CDR3: CASSARGGRSEQFF
DNA: TGTGCCAGCAGCGCGAGAGGAGGGAGGTCTGAGCAGTTCTTC
J: TRBJ2-1
size: NA
V: TRBV9
D: NA

CDR3: CASSRGTDNSPLHF
DNA: TGTGCCAGCAGCAGGGGGACAGATAATTCACCCCTCCACTTT
J: TRBJ1-6
size: once
V: TRBV9
D: TRBD1

CDR3: CASSSWDRYEQYF
DNA: TGTGCCAGCAGCTCCTGGGACAGATACGAGCAGTACTTC
J: TRBJ2-7
size: NA
V: TRBV5-4
D: TRBD1

CDR3: CSVEGGRGSYEQYF
DNA: TGCAGCGTTGAAGGCGGGAGAGGATCCTACGAGCAGTACTTC
J: TRBJ2-7
size: once
V: TRBV29-1
D: TRBD2

CDR3: CASQRKGADEQFF
DNA: TGCGCCAGCCAACGCAAGGGGGCGGATGAGCAGTTCTTC
J: TRBJ2-1
size: NA
V: TRBV5-1
D: TRBD1

CDR3: CASSTVGQGAEKLFF
DNA: TGTGCCAGCAGTACTGTCGGACAGGGGGCTGAAAAACTGTTTTTT
J: TRBJ1-4
size: NA
V: TRBV6-5
D: TRBD1

CDR3: CASSPGLAGVYEQYF
DNA: TGTGCCAGCAGCCCAGGACTAGCGGGAGTATACGAGCAGTACTTC
J: TRBJ2-7
size: NA
V: TRBV9
D: TRBD2

CDR3: CASSFVQGWQPQHF
DNA: TGCGCCAGCAGTTTCGTACAGGGGTGGCAGCCCCAGCATTTT
J: TRBJ1-5
size: NA
V: TRBV10-2
D: TRBD1

CDR3: CASRYGGGGASQNEQFF
DNA: TGCGCCAGCAGATACGGTGGCGGGGGGGCCAGTCAGAATGAGCAGTTCTTC
J: TRBJ2-1
size: few
V: TRBV5-1
D: TRBD2

CDR3: CASSALKQGSYGYTF
DNA: TGTGCCAGCAGTGCCCTCAAACAGGGTTCCTATGGCTACACCTTC
J: TRBJ1-2
size: NA
V: TRBV27
D: NA

CDR3: CASSSGTTVSYEQYF
DNA: TGCGCCAGCAGCTCCGGGACAACGGTTTCTTACGAGCAGTACTTC
J: TRBJ2-7
size: NA
V: TRBV5-1
D: NA

CDR3: CASSLGDRSHTEAFF
DNA: TGCGCCAGCAGCCTGGGTGACAGATCGCACACTGAAGCTTTCTTT
J: TRBJ1-1
size: few
V: TRBV4-1
D: NA

CDR3: CASSRGAETQYF
DNA: TGTGCCAGCAGTCGGGGGGCGGAGACCCAGTACTTC
J: TRBJ2-5
size: once
V: TRBV6-5
D: NA

CDR3: CASSIVRGGANTGELFF
DNA: TGTGCCAGTAGTATAGTTCGAGGGGGGGCCAACACCGGGGAGCTGTTTTTT
J: TRBJ2-2
size: once
V: TRBV19
D: NA

CDR3: CASSIRLAGIYEQYF
DNA: TGTGCCAGCAGCATAAGACTAGCGGGGATCTACGAGCAGTACTTC
J: TRBJ2-7
size: NA
V: TRBV7-2
D: TRBD2